This T cell receptor beta chain was documented in a study of pediatric ulcerative colitis. Points from the study as a whole: Acute severe colitis showed lower rectal diversity from clonal expansions. Blood-rectal clonal overlap within each person was significantly higher in ulcerative colitis patients than controls.

Sequencing was at survey level. Sequencing was performed with immunoSEQ multiplex PCR; in TCRdb, only in-frame clones are kept and a portion is missing. Seen here are over 15,000 clones, about three quarters observed once, and the top ten hold around 3.6%. With respect to this clone: Antigen: not known.

During colonoscopy, one to two rectal pinch biopsies were collected. Germline V gives CDR1 SGHRS, CDR2 YFSETQ. Trimming cost V 2 bases and J 4 bases; bases outside gene matches: 6. The CDR3 contains 15 residues. This TCR came from a girl aged 5-17 years with moderate ulcerative colitis. The sequenced sample was gut tissue. V gene TRBV5-1 combines with J gene TRBJ2-7; 10 bases line up with TRBD1. CDR3 sequence (DNA): TGCGCCAGCAGCTTTCCTGGGGACAGGGGTTACGAGCAGTACTTC. Translation gives CASSFPGDRGYEQYF.